These 19 T cell receptor beta chains came from one sample sequenced in a study of breast tumors, draining lymph nodes, adjacent tissues (dated by TCRdb to the mid-2010s). The receptor library was made with multiplex PCR. The reads were generated on an Illumina HiSeq 2000. Clones were called with MiXCR by TCRdb after fastp trimmed the public reads at Q25, and only in-frame beta chains were retained. Rows with a matching CDR3 protein are joined into one entry that keeps the most common DNA and genes. This sample comprises 150,000 to 250,000 distinct CDR3 sequences, around a third of them detected only once. Clones ranked in the top ten supply about 4.3% of the sample. The lymph node samples were taken from the axillary draining lymph nodes of breast cancer patients. Sequencing input: axillary lymph node tissue. The source is a female donor with breast cancer. Some clones in this sample may be carry-over from other donors' samples.

This clonotype has ten or more counts. This chain uses TRBV4-1 with TRBJ2-5; D is tentatively TRBD1 or TRBD2 (6 bases each). The CDR3 extends over 15 amino acids. Germline V CDR1 and CDR2: MGHRA, YSYEKL. Trimming cost V 0 bases and J 5 bases, with 13 bases left between them. CDR3: CASSQDGGTGETQYF. The CDR3 DNA is TGCGCCAGCAGCCAAGACGGGGGCACGGGGGAGACCCAGTACTTC.

This clonotype occurred many times. The chain employs TRBV7-6 and TRBJ1-6; TRBD1 matches 11 bases. The CDR3 is 17 amino acids. Germline CDR1 is SGHVS and CDR2 is FNYEAQ. The V and J ends lost 10 bases and 3 bases, in that order; junction bases with no gene match: 11. The DNA for the CDR3 is TGTGCCAACAGACCAAGGGACAGGGGGGGCTATAATTCACCCCTCCACTTT. It translates to CANRPRDRGGYNSPLHF.

The rearrangement links TRBV5-6 to TRBJ2-2; TRBD2 aligns across 10 bases. CDR3 length equals 16 residues. From germline, CDR1 is SGHDT and CDR2 YYEEEE. V lost 0 bases, J lost 9 bases, and 8 bases stayed unmatched. The CDR3 reads CASSLASSGRRRELFF. As DNA, the CDR3 is TGTGCCAGCAGCTTGGCATCTAGCGGGAGACGCCGGGAGCTGTTTTTT.

This clonotype was detected many times. The chain uses TRBV25-1 and TRBJ2-2; D not resolved. The CDR3 contains 15 residues. Trimming shortened V by 3 bases and J by 9 bases, and 17 bases separated the two germline ends. Germline CDR1 MGHDK, CDR2 SYGVNS. The CDR3 spells CASSDSEDGRRELFF. CDR3 nucleotides: TGTGCCAGCAGTGATAGTGAGGACGGCCGCCGGGAGCTGTTTTTT.

In regard to this clonotype: A read error is possible here, since a much larger clone lies one base away. The rearrangement links TRBV20-1 to TRBJ2-7; 11 bases match TRBD2. V dropped 6 bases and J dropped 6; count of bases not matched to a gene: 13. From germline, CDR1 is DFQATT and CDR2 SNEGSKA (reference sequence). This CDR3 comprises 15 residues. CDR3 sequence: CSARPRGLAAVEQYF. CDR3 DNA sequence: TGCAGTGCACGGCCCCGGGGACTAGCGGCAGTCGAGCAGTACTTC.

To note about this clonotype: A much bigger clone sits one base away, suggesting this may be a read error. The CDR3 ends on some other residue instead of the conserved phenylalanine or tryptophan, so this is likely a read error. This sequence joins TRBV6-2 or TRBV6-3 and TRBJ1-5; no definite D call. The CDR3 is 14 residues long. Trimming left V 7 bases short and J 4 bases short, with 14 bases between. Germline V CDR1 and CDR2: MNHEY, SVGEGT. The CDR3 reads CASIGSNGNQPQHL. CDR3 nucleotide sequence: TGTGCCAGCATAGGAAGTAATGGGAATCAGCCCCAGCATCTT.

This clonotype was observed many times. This chain links TRBV2 with TRBJ1-4, with D perhaps matching TRBD1 (5 bases). Germline values: CDR1 SNHLY, CDR2 FYNNEI. Deletions cut 4 bases from V and 6 bases from J, with 15 bases between. This CDR3 spans 15 amino acids. The DNA of the CDR3 is TGTGCCAGCAGTGCTCCTGGGGCCACGGATGAAAAACTGTTTTTT. Amino acids: CASSAPGATDEKLFF.

This clonotype was seen many times. The genes are TRBV7-9 and TRBJ2-2; 9 bases map to TRBD1. Germline CDR1 SEHNR, CDR2 FQNEAQ (reference sequence). V shed 5 bases and J 3 bases; nucleotides not matched to a gene: 7. The CDR3 loop spans 16 amino acids. The CDR3 loop is CASSEFRDRDTGELFF. The CDR3 DNA reads TGTGCCAGCAGCGAATTCCGGGACAGGGACACCGGGGAGCTGTTTTTT.

The CDR3, as DNA: TGTGCCACCAGGACTAGCGGGGTACGAGGTGAGCAGTTCTTC. Its protein product is CATRTSGVRGEQFF. This sequence joins TRBV24-1 and TRBJ2-1, with 11 nucleotides matching TRBD2. CDR3 length: 14 residues. The V segment lost 7 bases and the J segment 9 bases; nucleotides outside the gene matches: 7. The germline V gene encodes CDR1 KGHDR and CDR2 SFDVKD.

In this sample, this clonotype turned up many times. The J gene is TRBJ2-3, the V gene TRBV29-1; no clear D. CDR1 is SQVTM and CDR2 is ANQGSEA in the germline V gene. This CDR3 has 10 amino acids. Trimming shortened V by 6 bases and J by 5 bases, and 6 bases separated the two germline ends. This chain's CDR3 is CSVRGDTQYF. The CDR3 DNA follows: TGCAGCGTCCGAGGAGATACGCAGTATTTT.

Concerning this clonotype itself: This may come from a read error, since a much larger clone is one base off. The chain joins TRBV20-1 to TRBJ2-7, with unresolved D. The germline gives CDR1 DFQATT, CDR2 SNEGSKA (reference sequence). CDR3 length: 16 amino acids. The CDR3 reads CSARDLGLSSSYEQHF. The CDR3 DNA reads as TGCAGTGCTAGAGATCTGGGTCTATCCTCCTCCTACGAGCAGCACTTC.

The chain recombines TRBV9 with TRBJ1-5; 7 nucleotides line up with TRBD1. This CDR3 comprises 14 residues. The ends lost 0 bases at V and 11 bases at J; junction bases unmatched: 8. Looked up from germline, CDR1 is SGDLS and CDR2 is YYNGEE. As DNA, the CDR3 is TGTGCCAGCAGCGTAGCACAGGGGCAGGAGACCCAGCATTTT. Translation gives CASSVAQGQETQHF. The full variable domain, its missing parts supplied by reference TRBV9 and TRBJ1-5, is DSGVTQTPKHLITATGQRVTLRCSPRSGDLSVYWYQQSLDQGLQFLIQYYNGEERAKGNILERFSAQQFPDLHSELNLSSLELGDSALYFCASSVAQGQETQHFGDGTRLSIL.

There are many counts of this clonotype. The J gene is TRBJ2-3, the V gene TRBV7-8, with 10 positions matching TRBD2. The CDR3 extends over 18 amino acids. The J segment lost 4 bases and the V segment lost 4 bases, leaving 14 bases of the junction unmatched. Germline V lookup: CDR1 SGHVS, CDR2 FQNEAQ. The CDR3 protein is CASSSPNLAGASADTQYF. In DNA, the CDR3 is TGTGCCAGCAGCTCCCCCAACCTAGCGGGAGCGAGCGCAGATACGCAGTATTTT. The complete variable domain, with remaining parts taken from reference TRBV7-8 and TRBJ2-3, reads GAGVSQSPRYKVAKRGQDVALRCDPISGHVSLFWYQQALGQGPEFLTYFQNEAQLDKSGLPSDRFFAERPEGSVSTLKIQRTQQEDSAVYLCASSSPNLAGASADTQYFGPGTRLTVL.

The table lists this clonotype with many counts. The chain joins TRBV20-1 to TRBJ1-4, with D perhaps matching TRBD1 (5 bases). The CDR3 is 15 residues long. V was pared by 6 bases and J by 0 bases, with 14 bases between. The germline CDR1 and CDR2 sequences are DFQATT and SNEGSKA (reference sequence). CDR3 sequence reads: CSADGGRTTNEKLFF. In DNA form, the CDR3 reads TGCAGTGCCGATGGGGGTAGGACAACTAATGAAAAACTGTTTTTT.

The chain is built from TRBV19 and TRBJ2-5, with D perhaps TRBD2 (5 bases). V was pared by 3 bases and J by 7 bases, with 12 bases between. There are 13 residues in the CDR3. Looked up from germline, CDR1 is LNHDA and CDR2 is SQIVND (reference sequence). For the CDR3, the DNA is TGTGCCAGTAGTATCGGTGCAGGAGGGACCCAGTACTTC. This sequence encodes CASSIGAGGTQYF.

This clonotype has ten or more counts. The chain links TRBV15 to TRBJ1-1; 10 bases match TRBD1. CDR1 is LNHNV, CDR2 YYDKDF, per germline (reference sequence). V lost 1 base, J lost 4 bases, and 6 bases stayed unmatched. The CDR3 totals 16 residues. CDR3 nucleotides: TGTGCCACCAGCAGAGTCGGGACAGGGGCGGGCACTGAAGCTTTCTTT. It codes for CATSRVGTGAGTEAFF.

Many counts were recorded for this clonotype. The chain has TRBV7-8 and TRBJ2-3; the D is unclear. V lost 5 bases to trimming and J lost 4 bases, with 10 bases between them. The germline V gene has CDR1 SGHVS and CDR2 FQNEAQ. This CDR3 contains 13 residues. CDR3 protein: CASSPFQPDTQYF. CDR3 DNA: TGTGCCAGCAGCCCCTTCCAGCCAGATACGCAGTATTTT.

This clonotype has ten or more counts. This chain joins TRBV2 and TRBJ2-5; D may match TRBD1 or TRBD2 (5 bases each). The CDR3 sequence is 15 residues long. V was shortened by 5 bases and J by 5 bases, with 18 bases between the two germline ends. Looked up from germline, CDR1 is SNHLY and CDR2 is FYNNEI. This CDR3 reads CASSPEDVGQETQYF. CDR3 bases: TGTGCCAGCAGTCCGGAGGATGTGGGGCAGGAGACCCAGTACTTC.

The chain is built from TRBV5-5 and TRBJ2-7; D is possibly TRBD1 (5 bases). Deletions cut 3 bases from V and 4 bases from J, with 20 bases between. Germline V gene data show CDR1 as SGHKS and CDR2 as YYEKEE (reference sequence). The CDR3 runs 16 residues. CDR3 in amino acids: CASSSPFTDKGYEQYF. The CDR3 region has the DNA TGTGCCAGCAGCTCTCCATTCACGGACAAAGGTTACGAGCAGTACTTC. The full variable domain, its missing parts supplied by reference TRBV5-5 and TRBJ2-7, is DAGVTQSPTHLIKTRGQQVTLRCSPISGHKSVSWYQQVLGQGPQFIFQYYEKEERGRGNFPDRFSARQFPNYSSELNVNALLLGDSALYLCASSSPFTDKGYEQYFGPGTRLTVT.